These T cell receptor beta chains were read from a single sample in a study of shared clonotypes between healthy human individuals. Some clones are missing from TCRdb's copy, which holds only in-frame ones; the method was immunoSEQ multiplex PCR. The repertoire holds roughly 1,800,000 clones, with about 95% as singletons. The sample comprised naive CD8+ T cells sorted from blood. The receptors originated from a man younger than 35 in good health. Both conserved end residues are part of each CDR3. D genes are given only for firm matches. Some rows mark clone size as missing; the rest say once, few, many or name a class of expanded clone.

D gene | clone size | J gene | V gene | CDR3 DNA | CDR3 protein
TRBD2 | . | TRBJ2-1 | TRBV27 | TGTGCCAGCAGTTCCACCTTAGCGGGAGGATTTAATGAGCAGTTCTTC | CASSSTLAGGFNEQFF
TRBD2 | . | TRBJ2-5 | TRBV7-8 | TGTGCCAGCAGCTTCCCGCTTAAACTAGCGGAGACCCAGTACTTC | CASSFPLKLAETQYF
. | . | TRBJ1-4 | TRBV7-9 | TGTGCCAGCAGCCTCAGTAATGAAAAACTGTTTTTT | CASSLSNEKLFF
. | . | TRBJ2-3 | TRBV2 | TGTGCCAGCAGTGAACTATCGGACTTCCGCACAGATACGCAGTATTTT | CASSELSDFRTDTQYF
. | . | TRBJ2-2 | TRBV5-1 | TGCGCCAGCAGACCTGAACGGGGACCCTACACCGGGGAGCTGTTTTTT | CASRPERGPYTGELFF
. | . | TRBJ1-6 | TRBV9 | TGTGCCAGCAGCGTAGGGGTCACACTGGGAAATTCACCCCTCCACTTT | CASSVGVTLGNSPLHF
TRBD1 | . | TRBJ1-4 | TRBV5-6 | TGTGCCAGCAGCTTGGCGCTGGGACAGGTGGAGAATGAAAAACTGTTTTTT | CASSLALGQVENEKLFF
. | . | TRBJ2-6 | TRBV27 | TGTGCCAGCAGTCCCCAAACAGTATCTGGGGCCAACGTCCTGACTTTC | CASSPQTVSGANVLTF
TRBD2 | . | TRBJ2-7 | TRBV4-1 | TGCGCCAGCAGCCAAGGTGCTAGCGGGGTCTACGAGCAGTACTTC | CASSQGASGVYEQYF
. | . | TRBJ2-7 | TRBV25-1 | TGTGCCAGCAGTGTGGCTAGCTTCTACGAGCAGTACTTC | CASSVASFYEQYF
. | . | TRBJ2-7 | TRBV19 | TGTGCCAGTAGTATTCCGCCGGGGGAGCAGTACTTC | CASSIPPGEQYF
. | . | TRBJ2-7 | TRBV4-3 | TGCGCCAGCAGCCAAGATGGGAGCCTAGCCTACGAGCAGTACTTC | CASSQDGSLAYEQYF
. | . | TRBJ2-7 | TRBV11-2 | TGTGCCAGCACCCTAGAAGGGGGGCCGGGGTACGAGCAGTACTTC | CASTLEGGPGYEQYF
. | . | TRBJ2-7 | TRBV7-6 | TGTGCCAGCAGCTTAAGGGCCTCCTACGAGCAGTACTTC | CASSLRASYEQYF
. | . | TRBJ2-7 | TRBV6-1 | TGTGCCAGCAGTGGAGAGACAGGCCCTCGGGACGAGCAGTACTTC | CASSGETGPRDEQYF
. | once | TRBJ1-1 | TRBV11-2 | TGTGCCAGCAGCTTAGGGAGCGAAGCTTTCTTT | CASSLGSEAFF
. | . | TRBJ2-5 | TRBV4-1 | TGCGCCAGCAGCCAAGAGCAGGGCGAAGAGACCCAGTACTTC | CASSQEQGEETQYF
. | . | TRBJ2-2 | TRBV28 | TGTGCCAGCAGTCCAGGCACCGGGGAGCTGTTTTTT | CASSPGTGELFF
. | . | TRBJ1-2 | TRBV30 | TGTGCCTGGACTGTTGGAGGGGGAGATGGCTACACCTTC | CAWTVGGGDGYTF
. | . | TRBJ1-1 | TRBV13 | TGTGCCAGCAGCCCACAGGGGAACACTGAAGCTTTCTTT | CASSPQGNTEAFF
. | . | TRBJ1-5 | TRBV28 | TGTGCCAGCAGTTTAGTTGGGGGGAGCAATCAGCCCCAGCATTTT | CASSLVGGSNQPQHF
TRBD2 | . | TRBJ2-2 | TRBV30 | TGTGCCTGGGATCTAGCGGGGGAATCCGGGGAGCTGTTTTTT | CAWDLAGESGELFF
. | . | TRBJ2-7 | TRBV5-1 | TGCGCCAGCAGCTTGGCCAAAAGCGGAGACTCCTACGAGCAGTACTTC | CASSLAKSGDSYEQYF
TRBD1 | . | TRBJ2-2 | TRBV18 | TGTGCCAGCTCACCACCGTCCGGGACAGGGAACACCGGGGAGCTGTTTTTT | CASSPPSGTGNTGELFF
. | once | TRBJ1-6 | TRBV27 | TGTGCCAGCAGTTTAGATTGGGGATCACCCCTCCACTTT | CASSLDWGSPLHF
. | . | TRBJ2-7 | TRBV4-1 | TGCGCCAGCAGCCAAGAGGCAACACAGTTTTACGAGCAGTACTTC | CASSQEATQFYEQYF
. | . | TRBJ2-1 | TRBV10-3 | TGTGCCATCAGTGAGTCGGGAGAGCAGTTCTTC | CAISESGEQFF
. | . | TRBJ2-5 | TRBV19 | TGTGCCAGTAGGGGCCGGGACTCGCAAGAGACCCAGTACTTC | CASRGRDSQETQYF
. | . | TRBJ1-2 | TRBV5-5 | TGTGCCAGCAGCTTCGAAGGGGCCAACCTTCGGGGCTACACCTTC | CASSFEGANLRGYTF
. | few | TRBJ1-2 | TRBV4-1 | TGCGCCAGCAGCCAAGCGCCTGACGTAAACTATGGCTACACCTTC | CASSQAPDVNYGYTF
. | . | TRBJ2-7 | TRBV27 | TGTGCCAGCAGTTTTGCGAGCTCCTACGAGCAGTACTTC | CASSFASSYEQYF
TRBD1 | . | TRBJ2-5 | TRBV30 | TGTGCCTGGAGTGGGACAGGGCAAGAGACCCAGTACTTC | CAWSGTGQETQYF
TRBD1 | . | TRBJ1-2 | TRBV11-2 | TGTGCCAGCAGCCTACAGGGGAACTATGGCTACACCTTC | CASSLQGNYGYTF
TRBD1 | . | TRBJ2-3 | TRBV4-1 | TGCGCCAGCAGCCAAGATCCGGGACAGGGTTCAGATACGCAGTATTTT | CASSQDPGQGSDTQYF
. | . | TRBJ2-7 | TRBV25-1 | TGTGCCAGCAGTGAATGGGGCAAGGAGCAGTACTTC | CASSEWGKEQYF
TRBD1 | few | TRBJ1-2 | TRBV6-4 | TGTGCCAGCAGAGCCGGGACAGGGGATGGCTACACCTTC | CASRAGTGDGYTF
. | . | TRBJ2-7 | TRBV27 | TGTGCCAGCAGCCAGGGGGGGTACGAGCAGTACTTC | CASSQGGYEQYF
. | . | TRBJ2-5 | TRBV5-1 | TGCGCCAGCAGCTTAGAGGAGACTCGGGGGGCCCAAGAGACCCAGTACTTC | CASSLEETRGAQETQYF
. | . | TRBJ2-7 | TRBV4-3 | TGCGCCAGCAGCCAAGACTATTCGGGCGAGCAGTACTTC | CASSQDYSGEQYF
. | . | TRBJ2-1 | TRBV9 | TGTGCCAGCAGCGGGACCAGCAATGAGCAGTTCTTC | CASSGTSNEQFF
. | . | TRBJ2-3 | TRBV7-7 | TGTGCTAGCAGCTTAACCGAAACAGATACGCAGTATTTT | CASSLTETDTQYF
. | . | TRBJ1-2 | TRBV18 | TGTGCCAGCTCACCCCAGGGCAACTATGGCTACACCTTC | CASSPQGNYGYTF
TRBD1 | . | TRBJ1-5 | TRBV25-1 | TGTGCCAGCAGTGCCGGGACAGAAAGCAATCAGCCCCAGCATTTT | CASSAGTESNQPQHF
. | . | TRBJ1-3 | TRBV6-5 | TGTGCCAGCAGTTACTCGATTTCAGGGCCAGGAAACACCATATATTTT | CASSYSISGPGNTIYF